This T cell receptor beta chain appears in the sequencing data of a study of CD8+ T cells in alopecia areata. Investigators isolated RNA and reverse transcribed it into cDNA to act as the sequencing template. Data came from immunoSEQ multiplex PCR; TCRdb stores just in-frame clones and leaves some out. The table lists hundreds of thousands of clones, about 62% of them singletons, with around 1.7% in the top ten. Germline loops: CDR1 SGHTA, CDR2 FQGNSA. V dropped 5 bases and J dropped 7 bases, with 15 bases sitting between them. The CDR3 is 13 amino acids. On this clone: Its antigen is currently unknown.

Overall study results and limits: Having just one nonresponder leaves the connection between baseline CD8+ expansion and response unresolved. Higher clonality than in normal scalp was seen in lesional scalp, especially alopecia totalis/universalis. Scalp clonality dropped significantly under tofacitinib, as did expanded CD8+ top-100 clones.

Treatment specified: oral pan-JAK inhibitor, 5-10 mg twice daily. The V call is TRBV7-2, the J call TRBJ2-7, with D possibly matching TRBD2 (5 bases). The input for sequencing was CD4+ T cells sorted from blood, taken at week 24, from a patient treated with tofacitinib. The sequence derives from a human donor with alopecia areata. CDR3 protein: CASSDSRAEEQYF. CDR3 DNA: TGTGCCAGCAGCGACTCGAGGGCGGAGGAGCAGTACTTC.